Below are 21 T cell receptor beta chains sequenced from a single sample in a study of STAT5B mutations in CD4+ large granular lymphocyte leukemia (dated by TCRdb to 2021 to 2024). The receptor library was made with the immunoSEQ multiplex PCR assay. TCRdb retrieved this table from immuneACCESS and kept in-frame rearrangements only. Not all clones are present; in checked studies, unresolved V genes account for under half, and no reason is known for the remainder. The sample data list some 40,000 clones, and 70% to 90% of these were observed just once. Of the sample, about 2.5% is held by the ten largest clones. Sequencing input: CD4+ T cells from blood buffy coats. These receptors came from a human donor in good health.

The rearrangement uses TRBV15 and TRBJ2-5; D might be TRBD1 (5 bases). V lost 0 bases to trimming and J lost 3 bases, with 17 bases between them. Looked up from germline, CDR1 is LNHNV and CDR2 is YYDKDF (reference sequence). CDR3 size: 17 residues. CDR3 loop: CATSRERVEGAKETQYF. The CDR3 coding sequence is TGTGCCACCAGCAGAGAAAGGGTAGAAGGGGCAAAAGAGACCCAGTACTTC.

V and J are TRBV9 and TRBJ2-5; 7 bases are shared with TRBD1. The J call may be wrong; the DNA end is better matched by TRBJ2-7. There are 15 residues in the CDR3. The germline V gene has CDR1 SGDLS and CDR2 YYNGEE. CDR3 protein: CASSVAPGQSYEQYF. CDR3 bases: TGTGCCAGCAGCGTCGCCCCGGGACAGTCCTACGAGCAGTACTTC.

This sequence joins TRBV21-1 and TRBJ2-5; TRBD2, the table's D call, lacks a check against the DNA. TRBV21-1 is a documented pseudogene. The CDR3 totals 14 residues. This CDR3 reads CASVLAGGLETQYF. The CDR3 DNA sequence: TGTGCCAGCGTTCTAGCGGGAGGCTTAGAGACCCAGTACTTC.

V and J are TRBV19 and TRBJ2-7; TRBD1 is a possible D gene (5 bases). Germline values: CDR1 LNHDA, CDR2 SQIVND (reference sequence). The CDR3 extends over 16 amino acids. The V and J ends lost 0 bases and 4 bases respectively, with 16 bases between them. The CDR3 DNA follows: TGTGCCAGTAGTATAGATCTGCGGCAGGGTAGGTACGAGCAGTACTTC. It is translated as CASSIDLRQGRYEQYF.

J is TRBJ2-1 and V is TRBV28; 13 positions agree with TRBD2. V lost 6 bases to trimming and J lost 7 bases; unmatched junction nucleotides: 6. This CDR3 is 15 amino acids long. Germline CDR1 and CDR2: MDHEN and SYDVKM. Here the CDR3 reads CASREGLAGRNEQFF. CDR3 in DNA: TGTGCCAGCAGAGAGGGACTAGCGGGACGGAATGAGCAGTTCTTC. Together with reference TRBV28 and TRBJ2-1, the CDR3 gives the full variable domain: DVKVTQSSRYLVKRTGEKVFLECVQDMDHENMFWYRQDPGLGLRLIYFSYDVKMKEKGDIPEGYSVSREKKERFSLILESASTNQTSMYLCASREGLAGRNEQFFGPGTRLTVL.

This chain uses TRBV2 with TRBJ2-3, with 9 bases aligning to TRBD2. CDR1 and CDR2 from the germline V gene are SNHLY and FYNNEI. The CDR3 sequence is 14 residues long. Trimming took 6 bases from V and 3 from J; bases not matched to a gene: 4. The CDR3 sequence is CASSDTSGTDTQYF. CDR3 sequence (DNA): TGTGCCAGCAGCGATACTAGCGGGACAGATACGCAGTATTTT.

The V and J genes are TRBV25-1 and TRBJ1-1, with 7 bases aligning to TRBD1. Germline CDR1 and CDR2: MGHDK and SYGVNS. Trimming cost V 0 bases and J 4 bases; bases outside gene matches: 11. The CDR3 is 17 residues long. The CDR3 DNA sequence: TGTGCCAGCAGTGAATATGGGGGTGGCAGGGGGAGCACTGAAGCTTTCTTT. It translates to CASSEYGGGRGSTEAFF. Complete variable domain (other parts from reference TRBV25-1 and TRBJ1-1): EADIYQTPRYLVIGTGKKITLECSQTMGHDKMYWYQQDPGMELHLIHYSYGVNSTEKGDLSSESTVSRIRTEHFPLTLESARPSHTSQYLCASSEYGGGRGSTEAFFGQGTRLTVV.

The gene calls are TRBV13 and TRBJ2-7; 9 bases are shared with TRBD2. Trimming at V came to 5 bases and at J to 3 bases, leaving 11 bases not matched to a gene. CDR3 length equals 16 residues. CDR1 PRHDT and CDR2 FYEKMQ come from the germline V gene (reference sequence). This chain's CDR3 is CASSRGGGRVNYEQYF. In nucleotides, the CDR3 is TGTGCCAGCAGCCGGGGGGGCGGGAGGGTGAACTACGAGCAGTACTTC.

This clone has just a few counts. Other DNA sequences in this specimen translate into the identical CDR3. The chain has TRBV7-9 and TRBJ2-5; no clear D. The V gene's germline CDR1 is SEHNR and CDR2 FQNEAQ (reference sequence). This CDR3 comprises 15 residues. Trimming left V 0 bases short and J 1 base short, with 9 bases between. CDR3: CASSLARRSQETQYF. The CDR3 coding sequence is TGTGCCAGCAGCTTAGCCAGGCGGAGCCAAGAGACCCAGTACTTC.

This clone was detected only a few times. The chain is built from TRBV30 and TRBJ1-5; D call uncertain. V lost 1 base, J lost 7 bases, and 11 bases lay in between. This CDR3 region has 13 residues. Germline V gene sequence: CDR1 GTSNPN, CDR2 SVGIG (reference sequence). Here the CDR3 DNA reads TGTGCCTGGAGTGCCGAGTCATACCAGCCCCAGCATTTT. Protein: CAWSAESYQPQHF.

V usage is TRBV6-6 and J usage is TRBJ2-7; 10 nucleotides agree with TRBD1. CDR3 length: 14 residues. With 6 bases clipped from V and 4 bases from J, the junction kept 6 bases outside the gene matches. Germline values: CDR1 MNHNY, CDR2 SVGAGI (reference sequence). CDR3: CASSSGTGVYEQYF. The CDR3 DNA reads TGTGCCAGCAGCTCCGGGACAGGGGTGTACGAGCAGTACTTC.

The V call is TRBV7-6, the J call TRBJ2-7, with a weak D call TRBD2 (5 bases). Trimming stripped 5 bases from V and 5 bases from J, with 22 bases between. CDR1 is SGHVS, CDR2 FNYEAQ, per germline. The CDR3 sequence is 16 residues long. CDR3: CASSLTLGGPANEQYF. The CDR3 DNA follows: TGTGCCAGCAGCCTTACTCTCGGCGGGCCTGCTAACGAGCAGTACTTC.

The rearrangement uses TRBV5-1 and TRBJ2-7; D gene uncertain. Trimming shortened V by 1 base and J by 6 bases, and 11 bases separated the two germline ends. Germline CDR1 reads SGHRS; CDR2 reads YFSETQ. The CDR3 totals 13 residues. DNA of the CDR3: TGCGCCAGCAGCTTGAGTTCCATTGGCGAGCAGTACTTC. Translated: CASSLSSIGEQYF.

J is TRBJ1-3 and V is TRBV19, with 10 bases fitting TRBD1. CDR1 and CDR2 (germline): LNHDA, SQIVND (reference sequence). The CDR3 spans 20 residues. V was clipped by 3 bases and J by 0 bases; unmatched bases: 14. This CDR3 is CASSIRAPGQGLSSGNTIYF. The CDR3 coding sequence is TGTGCCAGTAGTATCCGGGCACCGGGACAGGGGTTGAGCTCTGGAAACACCATATATTTT.

This rearrangement joins TRBV2 to TRBJ1-1; the D is unclear. The V end lost 1 base, the J end lost 0 bases, and 3 bases lay between the germline ends. This CDR3 is built from 13 residues. Per germline, CDR1 SNHLY and CDR2 FYNNEI. CDR3 DNA sequence: TGTGCCAGCAGTGAAGAGGTGAACACTGAAGCTTTCTTT. It specifies CASSEEVNTEAFF.

V gene TRBV7-2 combines with J gene TRBJ1-1; weak D call: TRBD1 (5 bases). Germline V gene data show CDR1 as SGHTA and CDR2 as FQGNSA. Trimming stripped 3 bases from V and 8 bases from J, with 13 bases between. The CDR3 is made up of 13 amino acids. CDR3 protein: CASSLGMNREAFF. In nucleotides, the CDR3 is TGTGCCAGCAGCTTGGGAATGAACAGGGAAGCTTTCTTT.

The CDR3, as DNA: TGTGCCAGCAGTTCTGGACCGGTCTACGAGCAGTACTTC. Translated, it gives CASSSGPVYEQYF. The rearrangement uses TRBV6-5 and TRBJ2-5; D unclear. The J call is in doubt because the DNA end fits TRBJ2-7 better. CDR1 MNHEY and CDR2 SVGAGI come from the germline V gene. This CDR3 has 13 residues.

The V call is TRBV7-9, the J call TRBJ2-7, with 10 bases identical to TRBD2. Trimming cost V 5 bases and J 8 bases; bases outside gene matches: 6. This CDR3 is 13 amino acids long. Germline assignment: CDR1 SEHNR and CDR2 FQNEAQ (reference sequence). This CDR3 reads CASSPSGGGKQYF. The CDR3 region has the DNA TGTGCCAGCAGCCCTAGCGGGGGCGGGAAGCAGTACTTC.

CDR3: CASGSTGDYNEQFF. The DNA for the CDR3 is TGTGCCAGCGGGTCGACAGGAGACTACAATGAGCAGTTCTTC. The chain combines TRBV2 with TRBJ2-1; D might be TRBD1 (6 bases). The CDR3 has 14 amino acids. From germline, CDR1 is SNHLY and CDR2 FYNNEI. V lost 8 bases and J lost 3, with 14 bases in between.

CDR3 nucleotides: TGTGCCAGCAGTATGGATTCCTACGAGCAGTACTTC. This sequence encodes CASSMDSYEQYF. The gene calls are TRBV25-1 and TRBJ2-7; D not certain. The CDR3 consists of 12 residues. V was shortened by 5 bases and J by 1 base, with 6 bases between the two germline ends. The germline gives CDR1 MGHDK, CDR2 SYGVNS.

This sequence joins TRBV30 and TRBJ2-5; 11 bases line up with TRBD1. The junction had 3 bases not matched to a gene; V was cut back by 5 bases and J by 4 bases. The CDR3 covers 13 residues. Germline CDR1 reads GTSNPN; CDR2 reads SVGIG (reference sequence). The DNA for the CDR3 is TGTGCCTGGGGACAGGGGGCGCGAGAGACCCAGTACTTC. Protein: CAWGQGARETQYF.